This T cell receptor beta chain was recorded in a study of Graves' ophthalmopathy and Graves' hyperthyroidism. Amplification from RNA transcripts yielded the TCR beta CDR3 regions. First-round RT-PCR with HTBI primers preceded a second-round multiplex PCR. TCRdb fed the multiplex PCR reads into MiXCR, producing one record per CDR3 protein. Seen here are 400,000 or so distinct CDR3 sequences, 15% to 19% observed once, and the top ten hold roughly 7%. This CDR3 has 16 amino acids. Germline trimming cut 2 bases from V and 5 bases from J; bases unmatched to any gene: 8. CDR1 is SGHRS, CDR2 YFSETQ, per germline. This clonotype was found many times.

V gene TRBV5-1 combines with J gene TRBJ2-7, with 12 bases fitting TRBD2. The origin of this receptor is a woman between 18 and 29 years old with stable Graves' hyperthyroidism. The sample comprised peripheral blood. In DNA, the CDR3 is TGCGCCAGCAGCTTACTAGCGGGGGGAGTTAGGGACGAGCAGTACTTC. Translating gives CASSLLAGGVRDEQYF.